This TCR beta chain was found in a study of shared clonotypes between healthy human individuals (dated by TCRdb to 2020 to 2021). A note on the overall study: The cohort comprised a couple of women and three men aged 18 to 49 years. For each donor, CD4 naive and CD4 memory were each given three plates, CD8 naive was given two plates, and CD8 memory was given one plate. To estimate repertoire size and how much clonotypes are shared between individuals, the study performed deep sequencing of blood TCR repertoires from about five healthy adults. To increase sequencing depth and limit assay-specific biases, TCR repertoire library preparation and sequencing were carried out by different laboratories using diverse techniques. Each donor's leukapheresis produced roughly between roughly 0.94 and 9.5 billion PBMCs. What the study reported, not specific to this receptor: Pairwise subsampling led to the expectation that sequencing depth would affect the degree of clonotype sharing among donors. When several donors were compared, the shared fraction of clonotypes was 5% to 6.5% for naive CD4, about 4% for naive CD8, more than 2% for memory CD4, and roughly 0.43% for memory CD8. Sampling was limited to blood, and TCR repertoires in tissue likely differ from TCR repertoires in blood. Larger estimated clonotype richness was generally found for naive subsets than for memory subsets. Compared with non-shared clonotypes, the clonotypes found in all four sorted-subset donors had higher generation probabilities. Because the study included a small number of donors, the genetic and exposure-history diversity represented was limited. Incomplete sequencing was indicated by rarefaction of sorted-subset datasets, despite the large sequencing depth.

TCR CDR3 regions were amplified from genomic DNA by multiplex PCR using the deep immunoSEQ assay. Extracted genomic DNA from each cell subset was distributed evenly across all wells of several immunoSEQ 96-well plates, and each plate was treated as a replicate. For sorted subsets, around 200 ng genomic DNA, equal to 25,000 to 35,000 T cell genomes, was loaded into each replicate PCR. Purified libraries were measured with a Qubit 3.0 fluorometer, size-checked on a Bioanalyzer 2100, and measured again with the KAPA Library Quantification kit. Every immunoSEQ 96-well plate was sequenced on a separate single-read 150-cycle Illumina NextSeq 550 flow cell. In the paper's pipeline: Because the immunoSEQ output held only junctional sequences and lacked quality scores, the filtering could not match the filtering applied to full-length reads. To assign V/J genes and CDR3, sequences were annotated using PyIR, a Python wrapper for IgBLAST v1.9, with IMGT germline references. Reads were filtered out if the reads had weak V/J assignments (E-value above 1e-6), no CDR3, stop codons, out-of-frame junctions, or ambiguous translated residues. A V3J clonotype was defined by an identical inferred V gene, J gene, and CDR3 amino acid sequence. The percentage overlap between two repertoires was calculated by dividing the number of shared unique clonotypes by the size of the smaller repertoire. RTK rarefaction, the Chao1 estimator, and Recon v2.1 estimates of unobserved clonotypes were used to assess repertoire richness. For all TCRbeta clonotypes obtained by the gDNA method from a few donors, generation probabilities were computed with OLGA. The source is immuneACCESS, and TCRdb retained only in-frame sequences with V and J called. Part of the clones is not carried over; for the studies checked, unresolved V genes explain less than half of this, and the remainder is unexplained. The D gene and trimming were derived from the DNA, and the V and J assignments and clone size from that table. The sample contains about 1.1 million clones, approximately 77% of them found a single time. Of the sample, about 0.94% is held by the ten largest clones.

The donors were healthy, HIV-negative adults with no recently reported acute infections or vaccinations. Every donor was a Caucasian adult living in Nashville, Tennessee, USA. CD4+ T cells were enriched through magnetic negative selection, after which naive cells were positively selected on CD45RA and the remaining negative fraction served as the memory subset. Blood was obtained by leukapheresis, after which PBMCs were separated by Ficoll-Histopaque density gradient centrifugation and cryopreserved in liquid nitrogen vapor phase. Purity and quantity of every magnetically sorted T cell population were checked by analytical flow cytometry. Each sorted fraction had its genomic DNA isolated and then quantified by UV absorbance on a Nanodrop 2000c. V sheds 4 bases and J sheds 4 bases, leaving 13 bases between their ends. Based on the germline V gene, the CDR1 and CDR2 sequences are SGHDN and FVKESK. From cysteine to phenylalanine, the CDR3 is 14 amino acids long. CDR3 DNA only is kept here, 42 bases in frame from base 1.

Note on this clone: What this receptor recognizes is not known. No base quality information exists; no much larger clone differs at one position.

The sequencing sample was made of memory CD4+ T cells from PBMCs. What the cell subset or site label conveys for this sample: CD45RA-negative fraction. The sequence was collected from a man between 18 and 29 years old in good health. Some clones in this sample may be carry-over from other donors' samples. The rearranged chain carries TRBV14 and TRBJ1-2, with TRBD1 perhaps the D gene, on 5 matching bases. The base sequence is TGTGCCAGCAGCCCCACAGGAGGGGTCTATGGCTACACCTTC. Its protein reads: CASSPTGGVYGYTF.